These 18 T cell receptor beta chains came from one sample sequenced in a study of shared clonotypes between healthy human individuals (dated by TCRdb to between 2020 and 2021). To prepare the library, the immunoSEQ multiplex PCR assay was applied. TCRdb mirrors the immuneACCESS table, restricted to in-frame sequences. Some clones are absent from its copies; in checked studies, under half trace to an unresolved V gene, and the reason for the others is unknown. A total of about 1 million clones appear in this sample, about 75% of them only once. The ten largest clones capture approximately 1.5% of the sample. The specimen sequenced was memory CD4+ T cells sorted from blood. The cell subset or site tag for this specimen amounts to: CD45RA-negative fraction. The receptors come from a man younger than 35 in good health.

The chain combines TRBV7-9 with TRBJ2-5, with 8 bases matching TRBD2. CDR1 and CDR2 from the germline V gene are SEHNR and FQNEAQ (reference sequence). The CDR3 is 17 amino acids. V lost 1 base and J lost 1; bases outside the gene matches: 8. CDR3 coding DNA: TGTGCCAGCAGCTTAGGGCGGGCGGGGGGCACCCAAGAGACCCAGTACTTC. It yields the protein CASSLGRAGGTQETQYF.

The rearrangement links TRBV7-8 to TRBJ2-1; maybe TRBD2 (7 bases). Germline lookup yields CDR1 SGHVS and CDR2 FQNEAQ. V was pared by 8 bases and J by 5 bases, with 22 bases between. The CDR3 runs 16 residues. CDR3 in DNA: TGTGCCAGCGGCCCGTTGGGGGCTGGGACTAACAATGAGCAGTTCTTC. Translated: CASGPLGAGTNNEQFF.

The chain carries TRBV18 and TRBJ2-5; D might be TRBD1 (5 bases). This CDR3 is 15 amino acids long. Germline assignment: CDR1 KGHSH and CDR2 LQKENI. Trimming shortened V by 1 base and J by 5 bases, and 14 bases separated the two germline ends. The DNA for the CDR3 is TGTGCCAGCTCACCACAGAGTAAAGGGGTCGAGACCCAGTACTTC. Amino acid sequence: CASSPQSKGVETQYF. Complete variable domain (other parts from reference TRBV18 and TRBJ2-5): NAGVMQNPRHLVRRRGQEARLRCSPMKGHSHVYWYRQLPEEGLKFMVYLQKENIIDESGMPKERFSAEFPKEGPSILRIQQVVRGDSAAYFCASSPQSKGVETQYFGPGTRLLVL.

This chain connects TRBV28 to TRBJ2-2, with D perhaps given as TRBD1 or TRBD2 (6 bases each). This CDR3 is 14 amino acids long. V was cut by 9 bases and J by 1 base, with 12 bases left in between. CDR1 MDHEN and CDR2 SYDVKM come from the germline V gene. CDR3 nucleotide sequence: TGTGCCAGTACTAGGGGGGTGAACACCGGGGAGCTGTTTTTT. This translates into CASTRGVNTGELFF.

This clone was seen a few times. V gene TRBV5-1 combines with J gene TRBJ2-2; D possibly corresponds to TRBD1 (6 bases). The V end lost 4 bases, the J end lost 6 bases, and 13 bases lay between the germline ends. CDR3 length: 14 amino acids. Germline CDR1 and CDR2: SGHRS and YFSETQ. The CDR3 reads CASSINRESGELFF. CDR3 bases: TGCGCCAGCAGCATAAACAGGGAATCCGGGGAGCTGTTTTTT.

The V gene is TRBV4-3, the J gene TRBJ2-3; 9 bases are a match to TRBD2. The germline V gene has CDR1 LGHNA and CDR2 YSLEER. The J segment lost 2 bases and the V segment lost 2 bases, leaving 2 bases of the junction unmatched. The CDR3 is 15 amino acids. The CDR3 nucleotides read TGCGCCAGCAGCCAAACTAGCGGGCCCACAGATACGCAGTATTTT. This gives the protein CASSQTSGPTDTQYF.

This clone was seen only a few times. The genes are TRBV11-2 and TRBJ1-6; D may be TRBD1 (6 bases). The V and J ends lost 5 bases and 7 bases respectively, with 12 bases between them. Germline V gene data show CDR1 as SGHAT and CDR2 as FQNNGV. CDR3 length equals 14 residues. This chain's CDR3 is CASSPRGRNSPLHF. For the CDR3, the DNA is TGTGCCAGCAGCCCCAGGGGAAGAAATTCACCCCTCCACTTT.

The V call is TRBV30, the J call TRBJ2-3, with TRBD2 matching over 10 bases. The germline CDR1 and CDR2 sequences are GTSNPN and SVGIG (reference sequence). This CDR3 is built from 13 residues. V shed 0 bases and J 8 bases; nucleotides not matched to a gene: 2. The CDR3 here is CAWSVSGGPTQYF. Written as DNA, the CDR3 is TGTGCCTGGAGTGTTAGCGGGGGGCCTACGCAGTATTTT. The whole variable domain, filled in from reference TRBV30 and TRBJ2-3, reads SQTIHQWPATLVQPVGSPLSLECTVEGTSNPNLYWYRQAAGRGLQLLFYSVGIGQISSEVPQNLSASRPQDRQFILSSKKLLLSDSGFYLCAWSVSGGPTQYFGPGTRLTVL.

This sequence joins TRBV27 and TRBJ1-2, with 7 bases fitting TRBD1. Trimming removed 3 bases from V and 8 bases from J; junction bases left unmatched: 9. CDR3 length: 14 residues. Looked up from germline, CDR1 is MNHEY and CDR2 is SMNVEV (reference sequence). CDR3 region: CASSLSGAGGGYTF. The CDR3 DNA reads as TGTGCCAGCAGTTTGTCGGGGGCAGGGGGGGGCTACACCTTC.

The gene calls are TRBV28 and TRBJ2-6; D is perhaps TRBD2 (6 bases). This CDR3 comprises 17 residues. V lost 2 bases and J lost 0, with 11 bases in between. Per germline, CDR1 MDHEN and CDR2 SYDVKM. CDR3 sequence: CASSLGGLPSGANVLTF. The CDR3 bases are TGTGCCAGCAGTTTAGGGGGACTGCCCTCTGGGGCCAACGTCCTGACTTTC.

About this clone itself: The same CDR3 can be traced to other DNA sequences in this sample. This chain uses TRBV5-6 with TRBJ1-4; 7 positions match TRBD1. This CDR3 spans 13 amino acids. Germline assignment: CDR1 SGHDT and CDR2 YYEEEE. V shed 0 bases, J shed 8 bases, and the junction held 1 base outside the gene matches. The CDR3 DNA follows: TGTGCCAGCAGCTTGGACAGGGGAGAAAAACTGTTTTTT. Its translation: CASSLDRGEKLFF.

The DNA for the CDR3 is TGCGCCAGCAGCCAAGACGAAGCGGCCCCGGGTGGTGAGCAGTTCTTC. As protein: CASSQDEAAPGGEQFF. This chain uses TRBV4-1 with TRBJ2-1; possibly TRBD2 for D (5 bases). The germline CDR1 and CDR2 sequences are MGHRA and YSYEKL. The CDR3 is made up of 16 amino acids. The V end was cut by 0 bases, the J end by 9 bases, with 18 bases between.

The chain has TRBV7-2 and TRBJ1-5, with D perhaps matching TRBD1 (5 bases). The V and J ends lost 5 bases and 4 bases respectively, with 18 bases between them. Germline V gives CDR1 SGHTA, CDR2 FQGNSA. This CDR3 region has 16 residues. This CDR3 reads CASSTAGPMVNQPQHF. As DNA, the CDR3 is TGTGCCAGCAGCACTGCGGGGCCGATGGTGAATCAGCCCCAGCATTTT.

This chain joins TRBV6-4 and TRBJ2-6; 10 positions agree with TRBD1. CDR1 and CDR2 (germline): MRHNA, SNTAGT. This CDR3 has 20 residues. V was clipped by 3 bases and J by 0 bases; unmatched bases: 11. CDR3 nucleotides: TGTGCCAGCAGTGAACTTTGGACAGGGGGTGGGAGCTCTGGGGCCAACGTCCTGACTTTC. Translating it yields CASSELWTGGGSSGANVLTF.

This CDR3 reads CASSLEQRFGGRPLHF. CDR3 in DNA: TGCGCCAGCAGCTTGGAACAGCGTTTTGGTGGCCGACCCCTCCACTTT. This chain connects TRBV5-1 to TRBJ1-6; no clear D. The CDR3 spans 16 residues. Germline V gives CDR1 SGHRS, CDR2 YFSETQ. V was pared by 0 bases and J by 12 bases, with 19 bases between.

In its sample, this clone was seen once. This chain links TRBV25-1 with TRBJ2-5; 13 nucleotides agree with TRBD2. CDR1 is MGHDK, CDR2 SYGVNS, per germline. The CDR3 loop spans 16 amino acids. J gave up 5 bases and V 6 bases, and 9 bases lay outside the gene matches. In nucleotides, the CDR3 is TGTGCCAGCAGCCAGCGACTAGCGGGGGGCCTGGAGACCCAGTACTTC. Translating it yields CASSQRLAGGLETQYF.

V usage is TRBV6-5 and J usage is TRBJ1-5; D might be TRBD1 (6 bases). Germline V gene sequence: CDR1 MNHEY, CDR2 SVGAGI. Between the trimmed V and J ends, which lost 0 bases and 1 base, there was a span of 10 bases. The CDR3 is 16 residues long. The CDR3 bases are TGTGCCAGCAGTTACTCGAGCAGGGGAAGCAATCAGCCCCAGCATTTT. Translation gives CASSYSSRGSNQPQHF.

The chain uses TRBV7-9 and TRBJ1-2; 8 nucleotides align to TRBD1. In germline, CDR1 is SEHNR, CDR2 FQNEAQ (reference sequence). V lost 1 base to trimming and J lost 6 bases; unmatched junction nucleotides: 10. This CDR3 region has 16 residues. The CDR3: CASSLGGTGGNHGYTF. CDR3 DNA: TGTGCCAGCAGCTTAGGGGGGACAGGAGGGAACCATGGCTACACCTTC.